The 4 T cell receptor beta chains presented below share a single source sample, sequenced in a study of shared clonotypes between healthy human individuals. TCRdb's copy holds only in-frame clones and misses some; the assay was immunoSEQ multiplex PCR. This table has around 510,000 clones, around 76% appearing once. The specimen was PBMCs. Receptors were obtained from a woman aged 40 to 50 in good health. Some clones in this sample may be carry-over from other donors' samples.

The rearrangement uses TRBV9 and TRBJ1-2; D remains ambiguous. Between the trimmed V and J ends, which lost 7 bases and 7 bases, there was a span of 11 bases. The CDR3 sequence is 11 residues long. From germline, CDR1 is SGDLS and CDR2 YYNGEE. The CDR3 DNA reads TGTGCCAGCCAACGGCCCTCTGGCTACACCTTC. It specifies CASQRPSGYTF. Combining the CDR3 with reference TRBV9 and TRBJ1-2 gives the whole variable domain DSGVTQTPKHLITATGQRVTLRCSPRSGDLSVYWYQQSLDQGLQFLIQYYNGEERAKGNILERFSAQQFPDLHSELNLSSLELGDSALYFCASQRPSGYTFGSGTRLTVV.

On this clone: Other DNA sequences from this sample encode an identical CDR3 as well. V is TRBV5-1 and J is TRBJ2-7, with 11 nucleotides matching TRBD1. V lost 4 bases and J lost 4; bases outside the gene matches: 4. CDR3 size: 14 residues. Germline V lookup: CDR1 SGHRS, CDR2 YFSETQ. CDR3 protein: CASSPGTGGYEQYF. The DNA of the CDR3 is TGCGCCAGCAGCCCCGGGACAGGGGGTTACGAGCAGTACTTC.

This chain connects TRBV6-5 to TRBJ1-1; D is ambiguous. The CDR3 is 10 residues long. V shed 4 bases and J shed 10 bases, with 7 bases lying between them. CDR1 is MNHEY and CDR2 is SVGAGI in the germline V gene. CDR3 loop: CASSSRAAFF. Written as DNA, the CDR3 is TGTGCCAGCAGTTCGAGAGCAGCTTTCTTT.

CDR3 DNA: TGTGCCAGCAGTTTGGGGGGGAGCCAGTTAGTTACGCAGTATTTT. Its protein product is CASSLGGSQLVTQYF. J is TRBJ2-3 and V is TRBV28, with TRBD2 matching over 7 bases. CDR3 length: 15 amino acids. Per germline, CDR1 MDHEN and CDR2 SYDVKM. Trimming took 3 bases from V and 8 from J; bases not matched to a gene: 11.